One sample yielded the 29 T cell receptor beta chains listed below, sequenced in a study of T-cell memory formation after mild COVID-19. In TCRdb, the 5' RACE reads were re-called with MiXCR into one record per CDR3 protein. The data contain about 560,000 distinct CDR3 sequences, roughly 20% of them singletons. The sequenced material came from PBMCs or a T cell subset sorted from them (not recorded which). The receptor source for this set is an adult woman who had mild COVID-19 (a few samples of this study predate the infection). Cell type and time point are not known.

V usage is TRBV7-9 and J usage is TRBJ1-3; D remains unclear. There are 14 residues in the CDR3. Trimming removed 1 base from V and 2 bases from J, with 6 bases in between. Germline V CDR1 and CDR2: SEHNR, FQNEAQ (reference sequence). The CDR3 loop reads CASSLERPGNTIYF. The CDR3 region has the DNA TGTGCCAGCAGCTTAGAAAGACCTGGAAACACCATATATTTT. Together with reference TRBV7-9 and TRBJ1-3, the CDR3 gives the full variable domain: DTGVSQNPRHKITKRGQNVTFRCDPISEHNRLYWYRQTLGQGPEFLTYFQNEAQLEKSRLLSDRFSAERPKGSFSTLEIQRTEQGDSAMYLCASSLERPGNTIYFGEGSWLTVV.

DNA for the CDR3: TGTGCCAGCACCCACGAAAACGGGAGGGATTACGAGCAGTACTTC. Protein product: CASTHENGRDYEQYF. This sequence joins TRBV11-2 and TRBJ2-7; 8 nucleotides align to TRBD2. The CDR3 consists of 15 residues. V shed 7 bases and J 4 bases; nucleotides not matched to a gene: 12. Germline-derived CDR1 and CDR2 are SGHAT and FQNNGV.

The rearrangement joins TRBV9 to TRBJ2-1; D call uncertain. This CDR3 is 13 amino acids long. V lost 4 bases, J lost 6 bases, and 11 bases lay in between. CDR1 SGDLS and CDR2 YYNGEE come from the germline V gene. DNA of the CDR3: TGTGCCAGCAGCCCCCCCCAGTCCAATGAGCAGTTCTTC. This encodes CASSPPQSNEQFF.

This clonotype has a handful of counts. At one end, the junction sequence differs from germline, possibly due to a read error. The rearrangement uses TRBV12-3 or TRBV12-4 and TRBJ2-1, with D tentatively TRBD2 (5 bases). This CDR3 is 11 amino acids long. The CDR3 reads CASSAPGNPLF. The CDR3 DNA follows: TGTGCCAGCAGTGCACCCGGGAACCCGCTCTTC.

The CDR3 loop reads CASSAHLTSGVQETQYF. DNA for the CDR3: TGTGCCAGCAGCGCTCATCTTACTAGCGGGGTTCAAGAGACCCAGTACTTC. The rearrangement joins TRBV9 to TRBJ2-5; 10 nucleotides agree with TRBD2. V lost 3 bases and J lost 2; bases outside the gene matches: 10. Germline loops: CDR1 SGDLS, CDR2 YYNGEE. The CDR3 is made up of 17 amino acids. The whole variable domain, filled in from reference TRBV9 and TRBJ2-5, reads DSGVTQTPKHLITATGQRVTLRCSPRSGDLSVYWYQQSLDQGLQFLIQYYNGEERAKGNILERFSAQQFPDLHSELNLSSLELGDSALYFCASSAHLTSGVQETQYFGPGTRLLVL.

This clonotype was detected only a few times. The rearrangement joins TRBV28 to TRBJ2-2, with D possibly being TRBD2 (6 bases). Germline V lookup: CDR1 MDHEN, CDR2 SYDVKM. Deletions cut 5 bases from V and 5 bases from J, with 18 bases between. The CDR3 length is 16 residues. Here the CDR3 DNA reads TGTGCCAGCAGTCCCGGTGGTAGCGGAATTACCGGGGAGCTGTTTTTT. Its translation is CASSPGGSGITGELFF. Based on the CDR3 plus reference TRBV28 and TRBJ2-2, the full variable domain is DVKVTQSSRYLVKRTGEKVFLECVQDMDHENMFWYRQDPGLGLRLIYFSYDVKMKEKGDIPEGYSVSREKKERFSLILESASTNQTSMYLCASSPGGSGITGELFFGEGSRLTVL.

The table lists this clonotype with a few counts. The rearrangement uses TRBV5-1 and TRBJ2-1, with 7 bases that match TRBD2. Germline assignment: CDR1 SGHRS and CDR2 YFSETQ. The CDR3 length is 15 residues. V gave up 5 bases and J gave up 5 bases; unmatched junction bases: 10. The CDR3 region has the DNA TGCGCCAGCAGTCCCGGGACTACCATGGACAATGAGCAGTTCTTC. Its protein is CASSPGTTMDNEQFF. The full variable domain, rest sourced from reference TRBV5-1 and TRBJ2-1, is KAGVTQTPRYLIKTRGQQVTLSCSPISGHRSVSWYQQTPGQGLQFLFEYFSETQRNKGNFPGRFSGRQFSNSRSEMNVSTLELGDSALYLCASSPGTTMDNEQFFGPGTRLTVL.

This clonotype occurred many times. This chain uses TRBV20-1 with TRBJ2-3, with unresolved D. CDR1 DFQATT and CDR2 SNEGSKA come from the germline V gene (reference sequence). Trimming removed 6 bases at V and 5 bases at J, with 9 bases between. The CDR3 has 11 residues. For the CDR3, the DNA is TGCAGTGCCGCCTCGGGAGATACGCAGTATTTT. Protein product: CSAASGDTQYF.

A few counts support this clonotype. The chain's CDR3 is CSARGGNRGGTEAFF. In DNA form, the CDR3 reads TGCAGTGCTAGAGGCGGAAACAGGGGGGGGACTGAAGCTTTCTTT. This chain uses TRBV20-1 with TRBJ1-1, with TRBD1 matching over 8 bases. CDR1 and CDR2 (germline): DFQATT, SNEGSKA (reference sequence). Trimming removed 1 base from V and 5 bases from J; junction bases left unmatched: 9. CDR3 length equals 15 residues.

The CDR3 DNA sequence: TGCGCCAGCAGCTTGGTGGCTTCGTCCGAGGACACTGAAGCTTTCTTT. This codes for CASSLVASSEDTEAFF. The chain recombines TRBV5-1 with TRBJ1-1; D gene uncertain. The germline V gene has CDR1 SGHRS and CDR2 YFSETQ. Trimming pared 0 bases from V and 3 bases from J, leaving 15 bases between. The length of the CDR3 is 16 residues.

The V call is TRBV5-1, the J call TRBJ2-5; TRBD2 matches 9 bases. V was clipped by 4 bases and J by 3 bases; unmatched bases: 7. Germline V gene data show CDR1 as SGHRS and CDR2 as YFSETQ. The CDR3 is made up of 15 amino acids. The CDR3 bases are TGCGCCAGCAGCCTGGGGACTAGCACCAAAGAGACCCAGTACTTC. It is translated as CASSLGTSTKETQYF. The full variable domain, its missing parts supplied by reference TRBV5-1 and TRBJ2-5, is KAGVTQTPRYLIKTRGQQVTLSCSPISGHRSVSWYQQTPGQGLQFLFEYFSETQRNKGNFPGRFSGRQFSNSRSEMNVSTLELGDSALYLCASSLGTSTKETQYFGPGTRLLVL.

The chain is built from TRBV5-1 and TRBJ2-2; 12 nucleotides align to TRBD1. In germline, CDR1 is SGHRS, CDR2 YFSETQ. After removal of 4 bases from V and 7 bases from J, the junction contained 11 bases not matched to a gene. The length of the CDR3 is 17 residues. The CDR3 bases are TGCGCCAGCAGCGCTAATCCGGGACAGGGGGCGATCGGGGAGCTGTTTTTT. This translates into CASSANPGQGAIGELFF.

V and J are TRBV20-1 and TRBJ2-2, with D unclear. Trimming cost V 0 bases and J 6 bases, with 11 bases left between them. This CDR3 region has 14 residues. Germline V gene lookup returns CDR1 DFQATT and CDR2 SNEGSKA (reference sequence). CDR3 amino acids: CSARDPNRAGELFF. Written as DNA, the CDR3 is TGCAGTGCTAGAGATCCAAATAGGGCCGGGGAGCTGTTTTTT.

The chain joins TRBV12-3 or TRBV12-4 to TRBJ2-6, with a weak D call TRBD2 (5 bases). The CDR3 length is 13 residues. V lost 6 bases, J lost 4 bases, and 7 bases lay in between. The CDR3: CASREAGANVLTF. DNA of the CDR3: TGTGCCAGCAGGGAGGCCGGGGCCAACGTCCTGACTTTC.

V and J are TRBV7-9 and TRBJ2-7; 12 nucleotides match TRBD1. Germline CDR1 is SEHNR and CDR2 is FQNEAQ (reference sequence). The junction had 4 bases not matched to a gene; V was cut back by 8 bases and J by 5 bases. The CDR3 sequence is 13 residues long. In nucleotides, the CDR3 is TGTGCCAGCGGGACAGGGGGCCTCCACGAGCAGTACTTC. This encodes CASGTGGLHEQYF.

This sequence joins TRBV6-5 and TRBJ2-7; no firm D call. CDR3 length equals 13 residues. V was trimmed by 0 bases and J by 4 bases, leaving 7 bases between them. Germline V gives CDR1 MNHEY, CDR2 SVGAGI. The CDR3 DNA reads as TGTGCCAGCAGTTACTCGAAAGGGTACGAGCAGTACTTC. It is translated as CASSYSKGYEQYF.

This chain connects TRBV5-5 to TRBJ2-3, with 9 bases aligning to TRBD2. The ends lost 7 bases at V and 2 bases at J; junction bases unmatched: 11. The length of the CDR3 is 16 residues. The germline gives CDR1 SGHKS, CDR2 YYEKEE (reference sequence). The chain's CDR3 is CASGGALAGDTDTQYF. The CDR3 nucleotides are TGTGCCAGCGGTGGGGCATTAGCGGGGGACACAGATACGCAGTATTTT.

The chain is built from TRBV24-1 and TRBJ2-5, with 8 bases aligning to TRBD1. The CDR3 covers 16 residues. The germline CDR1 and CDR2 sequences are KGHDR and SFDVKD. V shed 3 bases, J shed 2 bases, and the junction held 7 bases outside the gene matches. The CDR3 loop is CATSDDDRGRQETQYF. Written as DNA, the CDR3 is TGTGCCACCAGTGATGACGACAGGGGAAGGCAAGAGACCCAGTACTTC.

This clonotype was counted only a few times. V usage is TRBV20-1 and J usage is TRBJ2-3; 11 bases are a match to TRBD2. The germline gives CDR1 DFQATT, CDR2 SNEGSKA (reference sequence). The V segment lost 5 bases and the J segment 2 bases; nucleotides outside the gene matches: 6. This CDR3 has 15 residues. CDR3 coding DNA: TGCAGTGCTCGGCGACTAGCGGGGTACACAGATACGCAGTATTTT. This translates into CSARRLAGYTDTQYF.

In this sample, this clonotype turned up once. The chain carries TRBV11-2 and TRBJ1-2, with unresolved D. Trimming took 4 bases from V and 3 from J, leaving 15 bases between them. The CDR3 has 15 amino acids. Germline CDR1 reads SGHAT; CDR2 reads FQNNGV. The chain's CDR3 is CASSSPRRIDYGYTF. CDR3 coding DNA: TGTGCCAGCAGCTCTCCCCGAAGGATAGACTATGGCTACACCTTC.

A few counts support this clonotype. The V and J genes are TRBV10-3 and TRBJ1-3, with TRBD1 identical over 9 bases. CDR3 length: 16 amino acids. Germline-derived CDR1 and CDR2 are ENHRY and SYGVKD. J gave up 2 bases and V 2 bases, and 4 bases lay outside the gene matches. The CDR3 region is CAISEPDRGTGNTIYF. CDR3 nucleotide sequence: TGTGCCATCAGTGAGCCGGACAGGGGCACTGGAAACACCATATATTTT.

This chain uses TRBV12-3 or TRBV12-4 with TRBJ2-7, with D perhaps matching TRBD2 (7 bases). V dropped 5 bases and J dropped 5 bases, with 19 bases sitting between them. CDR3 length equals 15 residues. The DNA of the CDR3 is TGTGCCAGCAGTCTCCAGGTAGGGGGGGCGCACGAGCAGTACTTC. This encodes CASSLQVGGAHEQYF.

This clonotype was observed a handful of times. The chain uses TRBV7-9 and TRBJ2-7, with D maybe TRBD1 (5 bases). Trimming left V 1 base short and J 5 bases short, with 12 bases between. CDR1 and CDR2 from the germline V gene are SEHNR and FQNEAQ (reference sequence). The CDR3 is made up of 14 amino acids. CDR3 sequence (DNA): TGTGCCAGCAGCTTAGGGACACCTCCTAACGAGCAGTACTTC. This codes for CASSLGTPPNEQYF.

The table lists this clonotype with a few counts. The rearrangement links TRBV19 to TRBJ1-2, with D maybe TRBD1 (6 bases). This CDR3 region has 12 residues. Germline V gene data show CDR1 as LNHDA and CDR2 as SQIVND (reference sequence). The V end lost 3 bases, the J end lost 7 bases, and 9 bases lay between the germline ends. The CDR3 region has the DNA TGTGCCAGTAGTATCCCGGGGGCTGGCTACACCTTC. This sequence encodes CASSIPGAGYTF. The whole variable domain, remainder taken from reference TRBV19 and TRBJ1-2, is DGGITQSPKYLFRKEGQNVTLSCEQNLNHDAMYWYRQDPGQGLRLIYYSQIVNDFQKGDIAEGYSVSREKKESFPLTVTSAQKNPTAFYLCASSIPGAGYTFGSGTRLTVV.

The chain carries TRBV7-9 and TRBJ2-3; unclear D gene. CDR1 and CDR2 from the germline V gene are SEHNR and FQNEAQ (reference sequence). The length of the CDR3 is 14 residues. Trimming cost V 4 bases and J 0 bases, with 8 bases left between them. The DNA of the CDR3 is TGTGCCAGCAGCTCCAACGTAAGCACAGATACGCAGTATTTT. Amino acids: CASSSNVSTDTQYF.

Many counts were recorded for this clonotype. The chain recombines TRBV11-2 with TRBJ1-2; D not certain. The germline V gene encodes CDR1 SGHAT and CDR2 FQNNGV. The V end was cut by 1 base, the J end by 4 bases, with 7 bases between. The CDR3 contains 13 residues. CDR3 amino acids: CASSLGGTYGYTF. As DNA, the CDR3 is TGTGCCAGCAGCTTAGGAGGAACCTATGGCTACACCTTC.

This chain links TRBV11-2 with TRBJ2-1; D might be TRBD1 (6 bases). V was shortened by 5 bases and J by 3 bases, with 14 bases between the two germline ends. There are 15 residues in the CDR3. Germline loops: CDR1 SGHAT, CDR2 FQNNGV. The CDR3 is CASSHLRGNYNEQFF. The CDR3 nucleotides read TGTGCCAGCAGCCATCTTAGGGGGAACTACAATGAGCAGTTCTTC.

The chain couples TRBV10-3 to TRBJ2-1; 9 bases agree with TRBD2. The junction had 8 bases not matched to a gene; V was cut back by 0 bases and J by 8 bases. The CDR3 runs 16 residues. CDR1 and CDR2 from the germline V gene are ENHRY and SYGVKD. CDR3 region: CAISESRSSGIDEQFF. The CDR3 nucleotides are TGTGCCATCAGTGAGTCACGATCTAGCGGGATCGATGAGCAGTTCTTC.

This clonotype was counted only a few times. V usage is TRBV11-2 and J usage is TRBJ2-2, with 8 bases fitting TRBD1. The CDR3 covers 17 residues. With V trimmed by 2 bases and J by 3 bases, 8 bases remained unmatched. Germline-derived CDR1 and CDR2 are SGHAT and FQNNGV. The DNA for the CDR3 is TGTGCCAGCAGCTTACAGGGGGCGCTAAGGGACACCGGGGAGCTGTTTTTT. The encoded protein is CASSLQGALRDTGELFF.